A selection of T cell receptor beta chains follows, all from one sample in a study of T cells in localized non-small cell lung cancer. Sequenced by immunoSEQ multiplex PCR; TCRdb stores in-frame clones only, minus some. The table records tens of thousands of clones, over 85% of them present only once. The source material was peripheral blood, sampled before any cancer treatment. The source of these receptors is a female donor of 60 years or more with stage I lung adenocarcinoma. Both conserved end residues are trimmed from each CDR3. Size is omitted from some rows. Given values are once, few, many or a class for expanded clones.

CDR3: ASSLDSGGIHQPQH
V: TRBV7-2
size: .

CDR3: ASTEGWQPQH
V: TRBV28
size: .

CDR3: AIRGPQGTSGNTIY
V: TRBV10-3
size: .

CDR3: ASSLRTAREQF
V: TRBV5-6
size: .

CDR3: ASSIRDRVYEQY
V: TRBV19
size: .

CDR3: ASSLEISGATDTQY
V: TRBV5-1
size: .

CDR3: ASTVGVFGYT
V: TRBV2
size: once

CDR3: ASSVGRSYEQY
V: TRBV25-1
size: .

CDR3: ASSSTGGPTDTQY
V: TRBV5-1
size: .

CDR3: ASSLASIGYT
V: TRBV28
size: .

CDR3: ASSRRVTNEKLF
V: TRBV11-2
size: .

CDR3: ASRPQGVTDTQY
V: TRBV6-5
size: once

CDR3: ASSFSFGTEAF
V: TRBV27
size: .

CDR3: ASSQEGRANEKLF
V: TRBV14
size: .

CDR3: ASSLPFDGYT
V: TRBV18
size: .

CDR3: ASSGADGNPPFSGVNVLT
V: TRBV5-1
size: .

CDR3: ASSLTPLSSPKNIQY
V: TRBV7-6
size: .

CDR3: ASSVRTSGAQWGTQY
V: TRBV9
size: .

CDR3: ASSLEGGLDHEQY
V: TRBV7-9
size: .

CDR3: ASSQAVERNYGYT
V: TRBV4-1
size: .

CDR3: ASSLGEANTEAF
V: TRBV5-1
size: few

CDR3: ASSIPPGGNYGYT
V: TRBV19
size: once

CDR3: ASSPRWGSGNTIY
V: TRBV19
size: once

CDR3: ASSPDRAYITGELF
V: TRBV27
size: .

CDR3: ASSLRQGNTEAF
V: TRBV19
size: .

CDR3: ASSIDRGQGLETQY
V: TRBV19
size: .

CDR3: ASRQAIYSNQPQH
V: TRBV6-5
size: .

CDR3: ASSPRSPEGMDTQY
V: TRBV18
size: .

CDR3: ASTRRGLGNFLNTEAF
V: TRBV19
size: .

CDR3: ASSSFLSAGANVLT
V: TRBV18
size: .

CDR3: ASSLATGPWYGYT
V: TRBV5-8
size: .

CDR3: ASSQANTAGNTIY
V: TRBV4-1
size: .

CDR3: ASSLFQGDTGELF
V: TRBV11-2
size: .

CDR3: ASSTPPREAF
V: TRBV28
size: .

CDR3: ASSLGQGDQETQY
V: TRBV27
size: .

CDR3: ASSRGHQPQH
V: TRBV10-1
size: .

CDR3: ASSVGVYSNQPQH
V: TRBV9
size: .

CDR3: ASEKQGFNYGYT
V: TRBV28
size: .

CDR3: ASSSQMHHGYT
V: TRBV28
size: .

CDR3: ASSFGYTANTGELF
V: TRBV5-1
size: few

CDR3: ASSLTVAGNGNTIY
V: TRBV5-1
size: few

CDR3: ASSPEATGRRELF
V: TRBV7-9
size: .

CDR3: ASSSSRAAYGYT
V: TRBV28
size: .

CDR3: ATSREDRGPGANVLT
V: TRBV15
size: few

CDR3: ASSLGRSKF
V: TRBV13
size: .

CDR3: ATSRDSGTGSSPLH
V: TRBV15
size: .

CDR3: ASKGRQGNQPQH
V: TRBV19
size: .

CDR3: SAVGSDGYT
V: TRBV29-1
size: .

CDR3: ASSFTGMGNGYT
V: TRBV7-2
size: .

CDR3: ASSSRRDSFNEKLF
V: TRBV27
size: .

CDR3: ASSYSPDTAAQH
V: TRBV6-5
size: .

CDR3: ASSSALRQENTEAF
V: TRBV6-5
size: .

CDR3: ATSRDEGGQETQY
V: TRBV15
size: once

CDR3: VARFNLNTEAF
V: TRBV2
size: .

CDR3: ASSTGEQPQH
V: TRBV28
size: .

CDR3: ASSLPSTGDGYT
V: TRBV5-4
size: .

CDR3: ASSERTSGWINEQF
V: TRBV2
size: .